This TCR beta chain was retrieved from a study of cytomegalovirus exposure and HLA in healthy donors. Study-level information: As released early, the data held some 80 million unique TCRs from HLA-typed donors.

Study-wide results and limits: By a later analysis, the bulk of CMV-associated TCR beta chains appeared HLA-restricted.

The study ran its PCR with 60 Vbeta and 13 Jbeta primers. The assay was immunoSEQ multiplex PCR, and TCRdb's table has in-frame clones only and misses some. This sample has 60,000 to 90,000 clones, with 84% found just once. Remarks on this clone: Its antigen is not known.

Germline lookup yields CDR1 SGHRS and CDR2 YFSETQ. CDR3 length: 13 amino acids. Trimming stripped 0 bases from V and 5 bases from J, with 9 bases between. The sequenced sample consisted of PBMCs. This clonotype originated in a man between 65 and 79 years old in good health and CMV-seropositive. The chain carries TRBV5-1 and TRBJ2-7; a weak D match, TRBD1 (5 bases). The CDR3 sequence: CASSLVAGHEQYF. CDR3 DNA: TGCGCCAGCAGCTTGGTGGCAGGGCACGAGCAGTACTTC.